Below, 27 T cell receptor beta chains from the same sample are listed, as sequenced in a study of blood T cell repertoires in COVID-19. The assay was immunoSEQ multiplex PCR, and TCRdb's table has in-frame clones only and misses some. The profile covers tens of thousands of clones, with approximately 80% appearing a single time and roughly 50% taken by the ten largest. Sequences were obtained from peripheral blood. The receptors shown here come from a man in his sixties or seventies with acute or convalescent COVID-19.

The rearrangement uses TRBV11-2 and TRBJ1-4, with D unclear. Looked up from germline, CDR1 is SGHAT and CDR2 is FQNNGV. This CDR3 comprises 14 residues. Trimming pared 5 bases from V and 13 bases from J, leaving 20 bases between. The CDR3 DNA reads TGTGCCAGCAGCCCTCGGACGGCGTGGGGAGGACTGTTTTTT. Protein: CASSPRTAWGGLFF.

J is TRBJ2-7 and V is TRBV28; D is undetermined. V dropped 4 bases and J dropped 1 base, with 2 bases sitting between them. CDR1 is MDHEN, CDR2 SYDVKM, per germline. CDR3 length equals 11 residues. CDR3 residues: CASSSSYEQYF. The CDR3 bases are TGTGCCAGCAGTTCTTCCTACGAGCAGTACTTC.

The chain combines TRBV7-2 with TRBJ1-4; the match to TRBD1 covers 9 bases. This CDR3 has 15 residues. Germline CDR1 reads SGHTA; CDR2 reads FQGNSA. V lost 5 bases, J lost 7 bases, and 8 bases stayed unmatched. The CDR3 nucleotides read TGTGCCAGCAGCCAAATCCAGGACAGGGGTGAAAAACTGTTTTTT. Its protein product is CASSQIQDRGEKLFF. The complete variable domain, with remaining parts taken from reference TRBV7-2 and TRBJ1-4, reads GAGVSQSPSNKVTEKGKDVELRCDPISGHTALYWYRQSLGQGLEFLIYFQGNSAPDKSGLPSDRFSAERTGGSVSTLTIQRTQQEDSAVYLCASSQIQDRGEKLFFGSGTQLSVL.

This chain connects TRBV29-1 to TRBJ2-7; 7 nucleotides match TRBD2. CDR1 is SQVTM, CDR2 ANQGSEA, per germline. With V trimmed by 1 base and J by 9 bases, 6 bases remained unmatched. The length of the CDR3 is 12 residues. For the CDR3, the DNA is TGCAGCGTTGAAGGGGGGGGTAACGGGCAGTACTTC. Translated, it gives CSVEGGGNGQYF.

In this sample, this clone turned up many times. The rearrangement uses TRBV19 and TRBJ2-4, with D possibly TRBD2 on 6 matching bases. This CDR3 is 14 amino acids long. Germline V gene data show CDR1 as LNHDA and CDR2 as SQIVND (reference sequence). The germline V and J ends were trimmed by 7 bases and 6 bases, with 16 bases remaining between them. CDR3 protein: CASMGREAPNIQYF. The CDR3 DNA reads TGTGCCAGTATGGGTAGGGAGGCGCCAAACATTCAGTACTTC.

CDR3 sequence reads: CASSQGAQGTTEAFF. The CDR3 region has the DNA TGCGCCAGCAGCCAAGGTGCTCAGGGTACCACTGAAGCTTTCTTT. This chain links TRBV4-3 with TRBJ1-1, with D maybe TRBD1 (5 bases). The CDR3 loop spans 15 amino acids. V gave up 1 base and J gave up 4 bases, with 13 bases separating them. Germline V gene data show CDR1 as LGHNA and CDR2 as YSLEER.

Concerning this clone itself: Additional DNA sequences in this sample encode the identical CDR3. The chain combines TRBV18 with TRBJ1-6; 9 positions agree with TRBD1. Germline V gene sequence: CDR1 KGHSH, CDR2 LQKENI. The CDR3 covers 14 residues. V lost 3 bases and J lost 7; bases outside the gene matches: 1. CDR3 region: CASSPGQGNSPLHF. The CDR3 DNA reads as TGTGCCAGCTCACCCGGACAGGGGAATTCACCCCTCCACTTT.

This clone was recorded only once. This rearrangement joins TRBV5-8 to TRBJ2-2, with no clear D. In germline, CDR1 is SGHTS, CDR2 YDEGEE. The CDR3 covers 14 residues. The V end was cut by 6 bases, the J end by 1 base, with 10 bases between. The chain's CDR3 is CASKRGVNTGELFF. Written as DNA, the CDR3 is TGTGCCAGCAAGAGAGGAGTGAACACCGGGGAGCTGTTTTTT.

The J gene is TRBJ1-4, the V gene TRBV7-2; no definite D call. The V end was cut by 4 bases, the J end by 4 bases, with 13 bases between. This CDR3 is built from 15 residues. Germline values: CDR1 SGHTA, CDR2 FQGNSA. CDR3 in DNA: TGTGCCAGCAGCTCCCCGCAAGGGAGTAATGAAAAACTGTTTTTT. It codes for CASSSPQGSNEKLFF.

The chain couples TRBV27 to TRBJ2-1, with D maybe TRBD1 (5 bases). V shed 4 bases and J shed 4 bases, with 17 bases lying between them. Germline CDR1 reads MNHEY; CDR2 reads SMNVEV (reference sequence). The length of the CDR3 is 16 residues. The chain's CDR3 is CASSSGIRVGYNEQFF. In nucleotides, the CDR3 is TGTGCCAGCAGTTCCGGAATCAGGGTGGGGTACAATGAGCAGTTCTTC.

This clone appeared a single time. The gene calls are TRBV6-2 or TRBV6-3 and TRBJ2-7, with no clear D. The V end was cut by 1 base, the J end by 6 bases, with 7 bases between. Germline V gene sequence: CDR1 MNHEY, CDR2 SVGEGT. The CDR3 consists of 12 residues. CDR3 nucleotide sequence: TGTGCCAGCAGTTACTACTCCGGCGAGCAGTACTTC. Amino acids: CASSYYSGEQYF.

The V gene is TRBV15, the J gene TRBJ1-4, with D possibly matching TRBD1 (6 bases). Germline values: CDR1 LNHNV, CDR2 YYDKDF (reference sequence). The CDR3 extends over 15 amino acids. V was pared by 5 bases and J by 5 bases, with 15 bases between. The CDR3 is CATSDGQTANEKLFF. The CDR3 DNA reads TGTGCCACCAGCGACGGACAGACAGCCAATGAAAAACTGTTTTTT. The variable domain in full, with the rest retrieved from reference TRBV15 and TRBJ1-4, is DAMVIQNPRYQVTQFGKPVTLSCSQTLNHNVMYWYQQKSSQAPKLLFHYYDKDFNNEADTPDNFQSRRPNTSFCFLDIRSPGLGDTAMYLCATSDGQTANEKLFFGSGTQLSVL.

CDR3 nucleotides: TGTGCCAGCAGTGTTTTCAGGGGAGCTGGAAACACCATATATTTT. Amino acid sequence: CASSVFRGAGNTIYF. The rearrangement links TRBV2 to TRBJ1-3; weak D call: TRBD1 (6 bases). Trimming removed 4 bases at V and 2 bases at J, with 12 bases between. Germline CDR1 and CDR2: SNHLY and FYNNEI. This CDR3 is built from 15 residues.

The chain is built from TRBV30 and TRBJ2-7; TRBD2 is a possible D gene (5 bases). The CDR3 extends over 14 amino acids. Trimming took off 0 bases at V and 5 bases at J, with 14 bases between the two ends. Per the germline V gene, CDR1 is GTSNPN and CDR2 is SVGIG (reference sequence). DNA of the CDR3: TGTGCCTGGAGTGTACCTCGCCTGAGGGACGAGCAGTACTTC. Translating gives CAWSVPRLRDEQYF.

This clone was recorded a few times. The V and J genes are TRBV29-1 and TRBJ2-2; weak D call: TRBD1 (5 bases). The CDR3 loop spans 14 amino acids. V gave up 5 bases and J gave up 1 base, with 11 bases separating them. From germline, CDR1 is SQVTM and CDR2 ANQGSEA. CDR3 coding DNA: TGCAGCGTTTCCAGGGCCCGGAACACCGGGGAGCTGTTTTTT. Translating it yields CSVSRARNTGELFF.

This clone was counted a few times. The CDR3 sequence: CAWSVNRGWGYTF. CDR3 coding DNA: TGTGCCTGGAGTGTCAACAGGGGCTGGGGCTACACCTTC. The chain links TRBV30 to TRBJ1-2; TRBD1 matches at 7 bases. The CDR3 has 13 amino acids. CDR1 and CDR2 (germline): GTSNPN, SVGIG (reference sequence). Losses at the gene ends were 0 bases for V and 8 bases for J; bases not matched to a gene: 6.

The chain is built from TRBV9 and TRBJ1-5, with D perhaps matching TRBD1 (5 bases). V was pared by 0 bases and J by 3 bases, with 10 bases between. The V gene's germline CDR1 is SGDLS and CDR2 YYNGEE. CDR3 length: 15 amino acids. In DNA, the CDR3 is TGTGCCAGCAGCGTAGCTGGGGACTTCAATCAGCCCCAGCATTTT. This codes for CASSVAGDFNQPQHF. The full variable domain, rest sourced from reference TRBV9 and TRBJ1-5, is DSGVTQTPKHLITATGQRVTLRCSPRSGDLSVYWYQQSLDQGLQFLIQYYNGEERAKGNILERFSAQQFPDLHSELNLSSLELGDSALYFCASSVAGDFNQPQHFGDGTRLSIL.

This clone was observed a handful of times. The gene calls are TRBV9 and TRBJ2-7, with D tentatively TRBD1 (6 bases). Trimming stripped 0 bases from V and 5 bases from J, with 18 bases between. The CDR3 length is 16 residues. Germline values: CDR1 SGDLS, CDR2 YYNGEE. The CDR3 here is CASSVGVGATLNEQYF. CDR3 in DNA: TGTGCCAGCAGCGTAGGGGTGGGGGCAACCCTAAACGAGCAGTACTTC.

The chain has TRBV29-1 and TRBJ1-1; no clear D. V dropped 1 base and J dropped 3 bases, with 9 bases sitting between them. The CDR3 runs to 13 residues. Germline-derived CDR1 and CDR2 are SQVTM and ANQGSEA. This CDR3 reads CSVEVGGDTEAFF. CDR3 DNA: TGCAGCGTTGAAGTCGGCGGGGACACTGAAGCTTTCTTT.

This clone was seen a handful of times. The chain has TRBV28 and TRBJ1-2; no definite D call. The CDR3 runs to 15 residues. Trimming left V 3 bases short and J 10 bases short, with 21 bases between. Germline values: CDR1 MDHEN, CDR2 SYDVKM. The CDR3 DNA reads TGTGCCAGCAGTTTTCGAGACGGAGTTCTCTTGGTCTACACCTTC. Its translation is CASSFRDGVLLVYTF.

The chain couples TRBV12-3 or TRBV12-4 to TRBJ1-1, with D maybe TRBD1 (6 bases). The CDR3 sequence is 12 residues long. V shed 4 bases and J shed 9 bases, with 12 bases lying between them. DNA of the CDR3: TGTGCCAGCAGTTACACGGACAGACAAGCTTTCTTT. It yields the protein CASSYTDRQAFF.

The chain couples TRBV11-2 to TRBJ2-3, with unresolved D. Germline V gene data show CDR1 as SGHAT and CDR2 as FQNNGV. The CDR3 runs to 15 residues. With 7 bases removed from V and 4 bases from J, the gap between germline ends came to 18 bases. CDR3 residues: CASTGVASTSDTQYF. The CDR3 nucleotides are TGTGCCAGCACTGGAGTAGCCTCGACGTCAGATACGCAGTATTTT.

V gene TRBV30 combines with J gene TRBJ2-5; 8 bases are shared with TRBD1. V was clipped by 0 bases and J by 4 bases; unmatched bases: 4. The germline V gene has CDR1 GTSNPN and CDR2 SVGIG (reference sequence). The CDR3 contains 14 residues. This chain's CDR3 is CAWSVGTGRETQYF. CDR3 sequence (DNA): TGTGCCTGGAGTGTAGGGACAGGACGAGAGACCCAGTACTTC.

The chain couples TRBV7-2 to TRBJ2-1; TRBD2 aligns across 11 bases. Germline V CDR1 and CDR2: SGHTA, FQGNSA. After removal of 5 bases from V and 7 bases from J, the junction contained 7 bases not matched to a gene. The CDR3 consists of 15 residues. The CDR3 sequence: CASSPEGLAGNEQFF. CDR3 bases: TGTGCCAGCAGCCCCGAAGGACTAGCGGGTAATGAGCAGTTCTTC.

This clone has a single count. The DNA for the CDR3 is TGTGCCAGCAGCTCCCACTACAGGGGCTCTGGGGCCAACGTCCTGACTTTC. It yields the protein CASSSHYRGSGANVLTF. The chain carries TRBV7-9 and TRBJ2-6; 7 nucleotides line up with TRBD1. V was pared by 4 bases and J by 0 bases, with 6 bases of the junction left unmatched. CDR3 length: 17 residues. Germline CDR1 and CDR2: SEHNR and FQNEAQ (reference sequence).

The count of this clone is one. CDR3 residues: CASSLAPATYEQYF. The CDR3 DNA sequence: TGTGCCAGCAGCTTAGCGCCTGCTACCTACGAGCAGTACTTC. The V call is TRBV7-2, the J call TRBJ2-7; no clear D. Germline lookup yields CDR1 SGHTA and CDR2 FQGNSA. This CDR3 spans 14 amino acids. Trimming shortened V by 0 bases and J by 2 bases, and 8 bases separated the two germline ends.

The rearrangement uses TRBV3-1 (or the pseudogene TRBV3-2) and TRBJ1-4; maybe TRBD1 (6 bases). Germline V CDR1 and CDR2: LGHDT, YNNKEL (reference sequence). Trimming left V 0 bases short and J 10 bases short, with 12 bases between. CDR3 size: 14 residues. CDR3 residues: CASSQDVTGRKLFF. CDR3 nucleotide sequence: TGTGCCAGCAGCCAAGATGTAACAGGGCGAAAACTGTTTTTT.